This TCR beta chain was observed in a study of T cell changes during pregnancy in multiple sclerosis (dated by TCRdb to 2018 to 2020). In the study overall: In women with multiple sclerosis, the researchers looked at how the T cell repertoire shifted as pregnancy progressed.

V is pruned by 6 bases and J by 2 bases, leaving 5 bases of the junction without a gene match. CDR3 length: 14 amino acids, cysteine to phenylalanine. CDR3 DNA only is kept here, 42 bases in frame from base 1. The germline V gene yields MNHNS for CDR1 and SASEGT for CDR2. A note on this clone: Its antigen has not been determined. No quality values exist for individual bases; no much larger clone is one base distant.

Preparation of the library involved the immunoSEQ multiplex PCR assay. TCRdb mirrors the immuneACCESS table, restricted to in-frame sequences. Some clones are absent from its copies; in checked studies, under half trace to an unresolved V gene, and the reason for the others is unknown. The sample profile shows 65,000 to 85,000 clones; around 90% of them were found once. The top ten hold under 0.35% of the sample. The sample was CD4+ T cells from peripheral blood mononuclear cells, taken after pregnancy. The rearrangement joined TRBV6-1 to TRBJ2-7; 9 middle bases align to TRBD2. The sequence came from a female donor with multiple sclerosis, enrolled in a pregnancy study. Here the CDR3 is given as CASREREDTYEQYF. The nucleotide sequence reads TGTGCCAGCAGAGAGCGGGAGGATACCTACGAGCAGTACTTC.